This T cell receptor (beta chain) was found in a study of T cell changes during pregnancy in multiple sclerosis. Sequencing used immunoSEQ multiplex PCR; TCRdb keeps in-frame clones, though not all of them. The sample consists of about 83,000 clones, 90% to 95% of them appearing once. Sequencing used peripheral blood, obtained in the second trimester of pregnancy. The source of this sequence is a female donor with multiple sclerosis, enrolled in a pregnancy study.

CDR3 region: CASSGSRTDTQYF. The CDR3 DNA sequence: TGCGCCAGCAGCGGGAGCCGGACAGATACGCAGTATTTT. The genes are TRBV5-1 and TRBJ2-3, with D perhaps matching TRBD2 (5 bases). Trimming took off 4 bases at V and 3 bases at J, with 9 bases between the two ends. The CDR3 extends over 13 amino acids. Germline V gene sequence: CDR1 SGHRS, CDR2 YFSETQ.